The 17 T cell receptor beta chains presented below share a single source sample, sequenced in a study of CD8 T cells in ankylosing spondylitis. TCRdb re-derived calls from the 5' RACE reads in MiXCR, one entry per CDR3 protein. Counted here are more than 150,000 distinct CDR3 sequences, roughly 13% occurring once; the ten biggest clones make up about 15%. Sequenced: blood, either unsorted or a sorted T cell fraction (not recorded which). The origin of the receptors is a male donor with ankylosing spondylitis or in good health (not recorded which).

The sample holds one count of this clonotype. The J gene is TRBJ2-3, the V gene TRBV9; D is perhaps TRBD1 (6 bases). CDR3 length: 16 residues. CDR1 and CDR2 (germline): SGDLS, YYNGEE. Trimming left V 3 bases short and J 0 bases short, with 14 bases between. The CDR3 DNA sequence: TGTGCCAGCAGCGCGGCAGACAGGCCAAGCACAGATACGCAGTATTTT. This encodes CASSAADRPSTDTQYF.

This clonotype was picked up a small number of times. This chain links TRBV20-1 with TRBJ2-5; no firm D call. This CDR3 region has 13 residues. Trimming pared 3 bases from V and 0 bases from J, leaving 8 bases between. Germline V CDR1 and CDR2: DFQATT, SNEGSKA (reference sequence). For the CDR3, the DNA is TGCAGTGCTAGGTCCCGGAACCAAGAGACCCAGTACTTC. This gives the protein CSARSRNQETQYF.

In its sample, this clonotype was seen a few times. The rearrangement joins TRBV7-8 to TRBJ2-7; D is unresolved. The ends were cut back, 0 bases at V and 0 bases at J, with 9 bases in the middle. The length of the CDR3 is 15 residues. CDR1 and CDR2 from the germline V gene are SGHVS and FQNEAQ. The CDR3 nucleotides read TGTGCCAGCAGCTTAGCCGGGCGGTCCTCCTACGAGCAGTACTTC. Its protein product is CASSLAGRSSYEQYF.

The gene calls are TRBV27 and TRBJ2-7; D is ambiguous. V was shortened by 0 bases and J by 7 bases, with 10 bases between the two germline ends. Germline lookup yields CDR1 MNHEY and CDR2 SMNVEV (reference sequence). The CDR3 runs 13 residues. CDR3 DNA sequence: TGTGCCAGCAGTTTATCGTCCAGTTGGGAGCAGTACTTC. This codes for CASSLSSSWEQYF.

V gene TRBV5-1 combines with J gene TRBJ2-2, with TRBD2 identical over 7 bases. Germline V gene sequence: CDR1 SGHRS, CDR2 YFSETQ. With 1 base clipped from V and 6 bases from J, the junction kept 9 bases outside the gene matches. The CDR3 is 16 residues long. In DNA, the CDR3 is TGCGCCAGCAGCTTGTTTGCCGAGGGAGGGGCCGGGGAGCTGTTTTTT. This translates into CASSLFAEGGAGELFF. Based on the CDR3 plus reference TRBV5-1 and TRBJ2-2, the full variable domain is KAGVTQTPRYLIKTRGQQVTLSCSPISGHRSVSWYQQTPGQGLQFLFEYFSETQRNKGNFPGRFSGRQFSNSRSEMNVSTLELGDSALYLCASSLFAEGGAGELFFGEGSRLTVL.

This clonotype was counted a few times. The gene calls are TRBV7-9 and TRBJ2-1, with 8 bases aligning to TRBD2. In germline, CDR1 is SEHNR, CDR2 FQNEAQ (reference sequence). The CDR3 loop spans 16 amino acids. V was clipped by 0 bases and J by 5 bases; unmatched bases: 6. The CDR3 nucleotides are TGTGCCAGCAGCTTAGCGCCGAGGACTAGCCACAATGAGCAGTTCTTC. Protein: CASSLAPRTSHNEQFF. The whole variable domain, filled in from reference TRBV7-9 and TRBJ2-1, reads DTGVSQNPRHKITKRGQNVTFRCDPISEHNRLYWYRQTLGQGPEFLTYFQNEAQLEKSRLLSDRFSAERPKGSFSTLEIQRTEQGDSAMYLCASSLAPRTSHNEQFFGPGTRLTVL.

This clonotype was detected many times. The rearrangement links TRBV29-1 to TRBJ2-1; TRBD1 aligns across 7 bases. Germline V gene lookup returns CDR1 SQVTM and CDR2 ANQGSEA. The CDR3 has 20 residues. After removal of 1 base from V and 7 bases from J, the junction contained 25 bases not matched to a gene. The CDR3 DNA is TGCAGCGTTGAAGGGCTCTTTGACAGGGCGACCCCTGGTTTGGGGAATGAGCAGTTCTTC. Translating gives CSVEGLFDRATPGLGNEQFF.

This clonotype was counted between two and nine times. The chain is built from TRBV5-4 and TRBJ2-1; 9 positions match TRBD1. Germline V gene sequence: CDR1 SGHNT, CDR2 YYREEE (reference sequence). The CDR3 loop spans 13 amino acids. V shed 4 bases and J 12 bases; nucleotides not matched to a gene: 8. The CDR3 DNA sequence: TGTGCCAGCAGCCGACAGGGGGAGGAGGTGCAGTTCTTC. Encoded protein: CASSRQGEEVQFF.

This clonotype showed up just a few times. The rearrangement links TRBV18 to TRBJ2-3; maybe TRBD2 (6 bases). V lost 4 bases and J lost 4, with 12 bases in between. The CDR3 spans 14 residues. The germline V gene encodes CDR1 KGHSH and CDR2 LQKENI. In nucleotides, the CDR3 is TGTGCCAGCTCACTGCGGGACGGATCAGATACGCAGTATTTT. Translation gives CASSLRDGSDTQYF.

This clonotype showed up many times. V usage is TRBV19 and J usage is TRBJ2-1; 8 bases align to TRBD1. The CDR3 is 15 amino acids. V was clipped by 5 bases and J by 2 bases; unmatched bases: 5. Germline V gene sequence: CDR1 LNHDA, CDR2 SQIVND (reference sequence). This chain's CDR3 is CASSQTGDPYNEQFF. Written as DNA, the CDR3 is TGTGCCAGTAGTCAGACAGGGGATCCCTACAATGAGCAGTTCTTC.

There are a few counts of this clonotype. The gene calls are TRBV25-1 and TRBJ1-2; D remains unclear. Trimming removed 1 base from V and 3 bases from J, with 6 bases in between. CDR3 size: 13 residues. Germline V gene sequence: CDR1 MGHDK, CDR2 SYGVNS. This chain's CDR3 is CASSELGDYGYTF. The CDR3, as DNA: TGTGCCAGCAGTGAATTGGGTGACTATGGCTACACCTTC.

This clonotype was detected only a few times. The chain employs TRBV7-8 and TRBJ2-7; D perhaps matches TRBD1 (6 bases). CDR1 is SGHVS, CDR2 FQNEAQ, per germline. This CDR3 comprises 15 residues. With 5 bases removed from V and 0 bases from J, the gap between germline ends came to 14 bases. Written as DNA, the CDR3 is TGTGCCAGCAGCCCAGGGGCCGCAAGCTCCTACGAGCAGTACTTC. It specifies CASSPGAASSYEQYF.

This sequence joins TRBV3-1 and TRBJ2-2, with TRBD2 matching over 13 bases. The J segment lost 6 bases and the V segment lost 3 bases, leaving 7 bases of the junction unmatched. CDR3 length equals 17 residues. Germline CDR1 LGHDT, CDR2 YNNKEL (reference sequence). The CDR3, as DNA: TGTGCCAGCAGCCAGCGGACTAGCGGGAGAAGTTCCGGGGAGCTGTTTTTT. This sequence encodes CASSQRTSGRSSGELFF.

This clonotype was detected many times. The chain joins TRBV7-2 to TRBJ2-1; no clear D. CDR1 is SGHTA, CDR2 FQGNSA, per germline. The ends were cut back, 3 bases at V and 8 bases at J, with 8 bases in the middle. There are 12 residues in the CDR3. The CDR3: CASSFNRHEQFF. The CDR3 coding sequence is TGTGCCAGCAGCTTTAATCGCCATGAGCAGTTCTTC.

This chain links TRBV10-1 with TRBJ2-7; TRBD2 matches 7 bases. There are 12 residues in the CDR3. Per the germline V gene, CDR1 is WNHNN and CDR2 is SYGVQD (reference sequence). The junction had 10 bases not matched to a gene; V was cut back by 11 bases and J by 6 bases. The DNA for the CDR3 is TGCGCCCCACGGGGAGGGGAGATCGAGCAGTACTTC. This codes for CAPRGGEIEQYF.

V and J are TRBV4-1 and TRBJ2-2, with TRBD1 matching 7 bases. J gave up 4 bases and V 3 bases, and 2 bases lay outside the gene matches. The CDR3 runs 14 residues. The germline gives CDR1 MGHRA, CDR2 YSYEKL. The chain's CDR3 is CASSHRDSTGELFF. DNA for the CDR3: TGCGCCAGCAGCCACAGGGACAGCACCGGGGAGCTGTTTTTT.

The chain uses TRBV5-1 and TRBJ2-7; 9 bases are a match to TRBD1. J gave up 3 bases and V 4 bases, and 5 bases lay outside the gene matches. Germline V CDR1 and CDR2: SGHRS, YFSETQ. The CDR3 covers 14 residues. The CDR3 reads CASSGTGMDYEQYF. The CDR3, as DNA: TGCGCCAGCAGCGGGACAGGGATGGACTACGAGCAGTACTTC.